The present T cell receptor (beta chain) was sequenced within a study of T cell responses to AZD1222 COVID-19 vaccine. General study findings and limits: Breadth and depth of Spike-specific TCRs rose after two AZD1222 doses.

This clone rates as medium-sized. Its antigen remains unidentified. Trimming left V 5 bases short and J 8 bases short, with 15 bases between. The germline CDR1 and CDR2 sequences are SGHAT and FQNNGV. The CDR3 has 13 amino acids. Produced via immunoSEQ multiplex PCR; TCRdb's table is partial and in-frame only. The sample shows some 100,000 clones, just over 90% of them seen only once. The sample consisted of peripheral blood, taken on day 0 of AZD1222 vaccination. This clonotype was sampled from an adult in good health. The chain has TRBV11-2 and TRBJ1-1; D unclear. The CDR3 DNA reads TGTGCCAGCAGCCCTGATTGGGCAGCAGAAGCTTTCTTT. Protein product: CASSPDWAAEAFF.